The clone carrying this T cell receptor beta chain appeared many times. The antigen remains undetermined. This CDR3 is built from 15 residues. The germline V gene has CDR1 SGHNT and CDR2 YENEEA. V lost 0 bases, J lost 4 bases, and 3 bases stayed unmatched. This sample is part of a study of T cells in Graves' hyperthyroidism and ophthalmopathy. Study findings and constraints: The model forecast ophthalmopathy, anticipating it by a median approximately 6.2 months before onset.

RNA transcripts were the template for amplifying TCR beta CDR3 regions. Researchers ran a first-round RT-PCR on the TCR CDR3 using the HTBI primer set. TCRdb re-analysed the multiplex PCR reads in MiXCR, keeping a single row per CDR3 protein. The data contain about 290,000 distinct CDR3 sequences, about an eighth of them singletons. Stable Graves' hyperthyroidism denoted no ophthalmopathy progression over 18 months. The authors took PBMCs from over 8.5 ml fresh peripheral blood. This clonotype was obtained from a woman in her 40s with Graves' hyperthyroidism. Input material: blood. The chain couples TRBV11-3 to TRBJ2-1; TRBD2 aligns across 7 bases. The CDR3: CASSLDGAGYNEQFF. In nucleotides, the CDR3 is TGTGCCAGCAGCTTAGACGGAGCGGGGTACAATGAGCAGTTCTTC.